The 16 T cell receptor beta chains given below trace back to one sample, sequenced in a study of T cell responses to AZD1222 COVID-19 vaccine listed by TCRdb under 2021. Libraries came from the immunoSEQ multiplex PCR assay. TCRdb stores this immuneACCESS table with in-frame sequences only. Part of the clones is absent; in the studies checked, under half of the shortfall reflects unresolved V genes, and no reason is known for the rest. For this sample there are 83,000 or so clones; almost 90% appear just once. The ten biggest clones cover less than 9% of the sample. This specimen's time point label, interpreted: about 28 days (+/-7) after the second vaccine dose. The sample in question was peripheral blood, obtained 28 days after the second AZD1222 dose. The receptors were sampled from an adult who received the AZD1222 COVID-19 vaccine.

The genes are TRBV24-1 and TRBJ2-1; 9 bases line up with TRBD2. This CDR3 has 15 amino acids. V gave up 4 bases and J gave up 7 bases; unmatched junction bases: 7. CDR1 is KGHDR and CDR2 is SFDVKD in the germline V gene. The CDR3: CATSDFSGSLNEQFF. The CDR3 DNA reads as TGTGCCACCAGTGACTTTAGCGGGAGTTTGAATGAGCAGTTCTTC.

V gene TRBV29-1 combines with J gene TRBJ1-2; no firm D call. V shed 3 bases and J shed 8 bases, with 4 bases lying between them. Germline V lookup: CDR1 SQVTM, CDR2 ANQGSEA. The CDR3 covers 9 residues. The DNA for the CDR3 is TGCAGCGTTGAGGGCGGCTACACCTTC. This sequence encodes CSVEGGYTF.

This clone was counted a single time. CDR3 loop: CASSPSTGTGELFF. In nucleotides, the CDR3 is TGTGCCAGCAGCCCATCGACAGGGACCGGGGAGCTGTTTTTT. The rearrangement links TRBV5-5 to TRBJ2-2, with 7 nucleotides matching TRBD1. The trim removed 4 bases at V and 5 bases at J, leaving 5 bases unmatched. Per the germline V gene, CDR1 is SGHKS and CDR2 is YYEKEE (reference sequence). The CDR3 sequence is 14 residues long.

The chain recombines TRBV7-2 with TRBJ1-3, with D possibly matching TRBD1 (5 bases). This CDR3 contains 15 residues. Germline lookup yields CDR1 SGHTA and CDR2 FQGNSA. With 0 bases removed from V and 2 bases from J, the gap between germline ends came to 8 bases. The CDR3 bases are TGTGCCAGCAGCTTAGCAGGGACTCCTGGAAACACCATATATTTT. It yields the protein CASSLAGTPGNTIYF.

This clone was observed a single time. V usage is TRBV7-8 and J usage is TRBJ1-4; D is uncertain. CDR3 length: 14 amino acids. From germline, CDR1 is SGHVS and CDR2 FQNEAQ. Trimming took off 1 base at V and 4 bases at J, with 7 bases between the two ends. The CDR3 bases are TGTGCCAGCAGCTTAGGTCATTATAATGAAAAACTGTTTTTT. This translates into CASSLGHYNEKLFF.

This rearrangement joins TRBV28 to TRBJ1-6; no reliable D call. CDR1 MDHEN and CDR2 SYDVKM come from the germline V gene. V lost 3 bases, J lost 7 bases, and 7 bases lay in between. The CDR3 is 13 amino acids. The CDR3: CASSFASNSPLHF. Here the CDR3 DNA reads TGTGCCAGCAGTTTCGCCTCAAATTCACCCCTCCACTTT.

The rearrangement links TRBV4-1 to TRBJ1-3, with 7 positions matching TRBD1. Per the germline V gene, CDR1 is MGHRA and CDR2 is YSYEKL. J lost 6 bases, V lost 3 bases, and 11 bases had no gene match. This CDR3 has 16 amino acids. In DNA form, the CDR3 reads TGCGCCAGCAGCCACTACACACAGGGGATTTTAAACACCATATATTTT. It encodes CASSHYTQGILNTIYF.

The genes are TRBV3-1 (or the pseudogene TRBV3-2) and TRBJ2-2; 9 nucleotides line up with TRBD2. V was clipped by 0 bases and J by 4 bases; unmatched bases: 21. The CDR3 consists of 22 residues. Germline V gene data show CDR1 as LGHDT and CDR2 as YNNKEL (reference sequence). Here the CDR3 reads CASSQDRPGGRAIFLGTGELFF. In nucleotides, the CDR3 is TGTGCCAGCAGCCAAGATCGTCCGGGCGGGAGGGCCATTTTCTTAGGCACCGGGGAGCTGTTTTTT.

This sequence joins TRBV6-5 and TRBJ1-1; D is ambiguous. Germline CDR1 and CDR2: MNHEY and SVGAGI. This CDR3 is 13 amino acids long. V dropped 4 bases and J dropped 1 base, with 7 bases sitting between them. DNA for the CDR3: TGTGCCAGCAGTTCTTCCCGGAACACTGAAGCTTTCTTT. This encodes CASSSSRNTEAFF.

V gene TRBV5-8 combines with J gene TRBJ2-3; 7 bases map to TRBD2. CDR1 is SGHTS and CDR2 is YDEGEE in the germline V gene. CDR3 length: 17 residues. The V segment lost 2 bases and the J segment 4 bases; nucleotides outside the gene matches: 13. The CDR3 sequence: CASSFVGRESFADTQYF. CDR3 coding DNA: TGTGCCAGCAGCTTCGTAGGGCGGGAGAGCTTTGCAGATACGCAGTATTTT.

This clone was recorded only once. This sequence joins TRBV7-6 and TRBJ1-2, with TRBD1 matching 7 bases. CDR1 is SGHVS and CDR2 is FNYEAQ in the germline V gene. The CDR3 is 13 amino acids. Trimming removed 4 bases from V and 6 bases from J; junction bases left unmatched: 5. CDR3 amino acids: CASSSDRADGYTF. In DNA form, the CDR3 reads TGTGCCAGCAGCTCCGACAGGGCGGATGGCTACACCTTC.

V is TRBV3-1 (or the pseudogene TRBV3-2) and J is TRBJ2-1; TRBD2 agrees at 10 bases. J was trimmed by 4 bases and V by 4 bases; bases with no gene match: 13. The CDR3 totals 18 residues. Per germline, CDR1 LGHDT and CDR2 YNNKEL (reference sequence). The CDR3 loop reads CASSPSSFSGRSYNEQFF. The CDR3 DNA sequence: TGTGCCAGCAGCCCGTCCTCCTTTAGCGGGAGGTCATACAATGAGCAGTTCTTC.

This clone occurred once. The chain employs TRBV28 and TRBJ2-2, with TRBD2 identical over 7 bases. The CDR3 has 13 amino acids. The germline V gene has CDR1 MDHEN and CDR2 SYDVKM. Trimming at V came to 5 bases and at J to 4 bases, leaving 1 base not matched to a gene. The DNA of the CDR3 is TGTGCCAGCAGTCCGGGGGGCACCGGGGAGCTGTTTTTT. As protein: CASSPGGTGELFF.

The J gene is TRBJ2-3, the V gene TRBV6-2 or TRBV6-3; D gene ambiguous. V was pared by 4 bases and J by 0 bases, with 14 bases between. CDR1 MNHEY and CDR2 SVGEGT come from the germline V gene. This CDR3 region has 16 residues. CDR3 coding DNA: TGTGCCAGCAGTTCCCGCGCCCCAACTAGCACAGATACGCAGTATTTT. This gives the protein CASSSRAPTSTDTQYF.

This chain links TRBV5-1 with TRBJ1-1; D is uncertain. The CDR3 runs 14 residues. V was clipped by 0 bases and J by 0 bases, with 6 bases between them. Germline lookup yields CDR1 SGHRS and CDR2 YFSETQ. The CDR3 nucleotides are TGCGCCAGCAGCTTGGACAGATTGAACACTGAAGCTTTCTTT. Translating it yields CASSLDRLNTEAFF.

The chain carries TRBV4-3 and TRBJ2-5; 9 bases map to TRBD2. Germline V CDR1 and CDR2: LGHNA, YSLEER. Trimming at V came to 0 bases and at J to 5 bases, leaving 7 bases not matched to a gene. The CDR3 has 16 residues. Here the CDR3 reads CASSQEVAGGAETQYF. The CDR3 DNA sequence: TGCGCCAGCAGCCAAGAAGTCGCGGGAGGGGCCGAGACCCAGTACTTC.